These 29 T cell receptor beta chains originate from one sample sequenced in a study of T cells in Graves' hyperthyroidism and ophthalmopathy. Amplified regions were TCR beta CDR3 sequences from RNA transcripts. TCR CDR3 regions were first amplified by RT-PCR with HTBI primers. MiXCR, applied by TCRdb to the multiplex PCR reads, yields one record per CDR3 protein. This table has approximately 95,000 distinct CDR3 sequences, roughly 39% appearing once. Sequencing used peripheral blood or thyroid tissue (not recorded which). The receptors were gathered from a woman aged 30 to 39 with Graves' hyperthyroidism.

J is TRBJ2-6 and V is TRBV12-3 or TRBV12-4; TRBD2 aligns across 7 bases. The CDR3 contains 17 residues. V lost 0 bases and J lost 3; bases outside the gene matches: 5. The CDR3 region is CASSLAGGPDGANVLTF. The DNA of the CDR3 is TGTGCCAGCAGTTTAGCGGGAGGGCCGGATGGGGCCAACGTCCTGACTTTC.

This clonotype was seen many times. At one end, the junction sequence differs from germline, possibly due to a read error. The J gene is TRBJ2-3, the V gene TRBV7-9, with D perhaps matching TRBD2 (5 bases). CDR1 and CDR2 (germline): SEHNR, FQNEAQ (reference sequence). This CDR3 has 13 residues. CDR3 loop: CASSLPSKDTQYF. The DNA for the CDR3 is TGTGCCAGCAGCTTACCTAGCAAAGATACGCAGTATTTT.

The chain recombines TRBV2 with TRBJ2-7; D possibly corresponds to TRBD2 (5 bases). The germline CDR1 and CDR2 sequences are SNHLY and FYNNEI. The V end lost 8 bases, the J end lost 2 bases, and 16 bases lay between the germline ends. CDR3 size: 14 residues. The CDR3 DNA follows: TGTGCCAGCGTGCAGGAGGAGTCTACCTACGAGCAGTACTTC. Residues: CASVQEESTYEQYF.

With regard to this clonotype: A much larger clone is a single base away; this may be a read error. The J gene is TRBJ2-3, the V gene TRBV7-6; 7 bases are shared with TRBD2. Germline V CDR1 and CDR2: SGHVS, FNYEAQ. The V and J ends lost 3 bases and 4 bases, in that order; junction bases with no gene match: 7. This CDR3 has 15 residues. The chain's CDR3 is CASSFGGRDPDTQYF. CDR3 sequence (DNA): TGTGCCAGCAGCTTTGGCGGGAGAGACCCAGATACGCAGTATTTT.

This clonotype was seen many times. The gene calls are TRBV7-2 and TRBJ1-2; D may be TRBD1 (6 bases). The CDR3 runs 15 residues. Germline loops: CDR1 SGHTA, CDR2 FQGNSA. Trimming stripped 1 base from V and 7 bases from J, with 16 bases between. In DNA, the CDR3 is TGTGCCAGCAGCTTAGGGGCAGGGGCCATGGGTGGCTACACCTTC. As protein: CASSLGAGAMGGYTF.

This clonotype was seen repeatedly, ten times or more. This rearrangement joins TRBV6-1 to TRBJ1-2; 8 nucleotides agree with TRBD1. Germline trimming cut 5 bases from V and 8 bases from J; bases unmatched to any gene: 10. The germline V gene has CDR1 MNHNS and CDR2 SASEGT. There are 14 residues in the CDR3. The chain's CDR3 is CASSPDRGAGGYTF. CDR3 coding DNA: TGTGCCAGCAGTCCAGACAGGGGCGCCGGAGGCTACACCTTC.

The V and J genes are TRBV7-3 and TRBJ2-3, with D possibly TRBD1 on 5 matching bases. CDR1 is SGHTA and CDR2 is FQGTGA in the germline V gene. The CDR3 has 15 amino acids. V lost 4 bases and J 7 bases, leaving 18 bases between the germline ends. The CDR3 protein is CASSWTVGPLNTQYF. The CDR3 DNA is TGTGCCAGCAGCTGGACCGTGGGGCCGTTGAATACGCAGTATTTT.

Concerning this clonotype itself: No conserved phenylalanine or tryptophan is present at the end of the CDR3, so a read error is the likely explanation. The DNA is left out, because the CDR3 cannot be placed on it with certainty; the CDR3 is given as TCRdb lists it. This rearrangement joins TRBV7-9 to TRBJ1-3. Per germline, CDR1 SEHNR and CDR2 FQNEAQ (reference sequence). The CDR3 is 9 residues long, ends included. The CDR3 loop is CASSLGANT.

In its sample, this clonotype was seen many times. The J gene is TRBJ2-7, the V gene TRBV20-1; the D gene is possibly TRBD2 (5 bases). The V and J ends lost 0 bases and 4 bases respectively, with 10 bases between them. Germline V lookup: CDR1 DFQATT, CDR2 SNEGSKA (reference sequence). The CDR3 extends over 13 amino acids. The CDR3 spells CSAREEGTYEQYF. The CDR3 bases are TGCAGTGCTAGAGAAGAGGGAACATACGAGCAGTACTTC.

This clonotype came up a few times. In DNA form, the CDR3 reads TGTGCCGTCCGGGACAGGGAAGGGACTGAAGCTTTCTTT. Translation: CAVRDREGTEAFF. This sequence joins TRBV15 and TRBJ1-1, with TRBD1 identical over 9 bases. V shed 11 bases and J 5 bases; nucleotides not matched to a gene: 9. Germline CDR1 reads LNHNV; CDR2 reads YYDKDF (reference sequence). The CDR3 consists of 13 residues.

At least ten counts were recorded for this clonotype. This sequence joins TRBV9 and TRBJ2-7; 9 bases fit TRBD1. Germline CDR1 and CDR2: SGDLS and YYNGEE. This CDR3 spans 15 amino acids. V shed 3 bases, J shed 2 bases, and the junction held 6 bases outside the gene matches. CDR3 nucleotides: TGTGCCAGCAGCGCCGGGACAGGGTGGGCCTACGAGCAGTACTTC. Translated, it gives CASSAGTGWAYEQYF.

This clonotype was seen many times. The chain is built from TRBV6-1 and TRBJ2-7; possible D gene TRBD2, 5 bases. This CDR3 contains 14 residues. V was pared by 7 bases and J by 2 bases, with 15 bases between. Germline CDR1 reads MNHNS; CDR2 reads SASEGT. For the CDR3, the DNA is TGTGCCAGCACATTGAGGGTTAGTCCCTACGAGCAGTACTTC. Amino acids: CASTLRVSPYEQYF.

For the CDR3, the DNA is TGTGCCAGCAGCTCTTTCATGACAGGGAGAGACGAAAAACTGTTTTTT. Translation: CASSSFMTGRDEKLFF. The rearrangement joins TRBV28 to TRBJ1-4, with 7 bases fitting TRBD1. J lost 8 bases, V lost 6 bases, and 15 bases had no gene match. The CDR3 is 16 residues long. Per the germline V gene, CDR1 is MDHEN and CDR2 is SYDVKM.

The rearrangement uses TRBV24-1 and TRBJ1-5; no definite D call. The germline V gene has CDR1 KGHDR and CDR2 SFDVKD. The CDR3 runs to 12 residues. V was clipped by 2 bases and J by 5 bases, with 3 bases between them. The chain's CDR3 is CATSDSDQPQHF. CDR3 DNA sequence: TGTGCCACCAGTGATTCTGATCAGCCCCAGCATTTT.

Comments on this clonotype: This may come from a read error, since a much larger clone is one base off. V is TRBV10-3 and J is TRBJ1-1; 7 nucleotides match TRBD1. V was clipped by 3 bases and J by 4 bases; unmatched bases: 8. The CDR3 loop spans 15 amino acids. Germline CDR1 and CDR2: ENHRY and SYGVKD. CDR3 residues: CAISEWGTAGTEAFF. In DNA form, the CDR3 reads TGTGCCATCAGTGAATGGGGGACAGCGGGCACTGAAGCTTTCTTT.

The chain uses TRBV7-3 and TRBJ2-3; 16 nucleotides align to TRBD2. The germline CDR1 and CDR2 sequences are SGHTA and FQGTGA. Trimming at V came to 5 bases and at J to 0 bases, leaving 8 bases not matched to a gene. The CDR3 length is 19 residues. Here the CDR3 reads CASSPQGTSGRASTDTQYF. DNA for the CDR3: TGTGCCAGCAGCCCGCAAGGGACTAGCGGGAGGGCTAGCACAGATACGCAGTATTTT.

The chain couples TRBV28 to TRBJ2-7, with D possibly being TRBD2 (6 bases). This CDR3 is built from 13 residues. Germline CDR1 reads MDHEN; CDR2 reads SYDVKM. V lost 5 bases and J 3 bases, leaving 11 bases between the germline ends. As DNA, the CDR3 is TGTGCCAGCAGTGCTCCGGGACTCTACGAGCAGTACTTC. Its protein product is CASSAPGLYEQYF.

About this clonotype: The junction differs from germline at one of its ends, possibly a read error. The chain carries TRBV15 and TRBJ2-7, with 11 positions matching TRBD1. In germline, CDR1 is LNHNV, CDR2 YYDKDF (reference sequence). The CDR3 loop spans 15 amino acids. The CDR3 DNA follows: TGTGCCGCCAGCAGCCCCCGGGACAGGGGGTCCGAGCAGTACTTC. This encodes CAASSPRDRGSEQYF. The entire variable domain, with the rest obtained from reference TRBV15 and TRBJ2-7, is as follows: DAMVIQNPRYQVTQFGKPVTLSCSQTLNHNVMYWYQQKSSQAPKLLFHYYDKDFNNEADTPDNFQSRRPNTSFCFLDIRSPGLGDTAMYLCAASSPRDRGSEQYFGPGTRLTVT.

The chain couples TRBV7-3 to TRBJ1-3; D ambiguous. V was pared by 5 bases and J by 8 bases, with 16 bases between. The CDR3 covers 14 residues. Per germline, CDR1 SGHTA and CDR2 FQGTGA. This chain's CDR3 is CASSPTNSGDTIYF. CDR3 bases: TGTGCCAGCAGCCCAACAAACTCTGGCGACACCATATATTTT.

This clonotype was picked up many times. V is TRBV10-3 and J is TRBJ1-5, with 9 positions matching TRBD1. J was trimmed by 4 bases and V by 5 bases; bases with no gene match: 3. The CDR3 totals 14 residues. The germline CDR1 and CDR2 sequences are ENHRY and SYGVKD. Here the CDR3 DNA reads TGTGCCATCAGTCGGACAGGGGTAAATCAGCCCCAGCATTTT. Its translation: CAISRTGVNQPQHF.

The CDR3 DNA is TGTGCCAGCTCACCGATTGAACTAATCGCCGGGGAGCTGTTTTTT. Its protein is CASSPIELIAGELFF. The chain has TRBV11-2 and TRBJ2-2, with no clear D. Per the germline V gene, CDR1 is SGHAT and CDR2 is FQNNGV. V gave up 8 bases and J gave up 6 bases, with 19 bases separating them. The CDR3 length is 15 residues.

This clonotype has at least ten counts. This chain connects TRBV28 to TRBJ2-6, with 7 bases lining up with TRBD1. CDR3 length equals 18 residues. With 6 bases clipped from V and 2 bases from J, the junction kept 13 bases outside the gene matches. CDR1 MDHEN and CDR2 SYDVKM come from the germline V gene. CDR3 bases: TGTGCCAGCAGGGGGACAGAGGGAGCGTTTGCTGGGGCCAACGTCCTGACTTTC. Translated: CASRGTEGAFAGANVLTF.

This rearrangement joins TRBV12-3 or TRBV12-4 to TRBJ1-3; TRBD1 might be the D (6 bases). The V end lost 10 bases, the J end lost 7 bases, and 11 bases lay between the germline ends. The CDR3 sequence is 11 residues long. The CDR3 is CATSRGNTIYF. The CDR3 DNA reads TGTGCCACCTCGAGGGGGAACACCATATATTTT.

This clonotype was found many times. V gene TRBV14 combines with J gene TRBJ2-7; D gene uncertain. The CDR3 has 15 amino acids. V lost 4 bases and J lost 3, with 16 bases in between. Looked up from germline, CDR1 is SGHDN and CDR2 is FVKESK. The CDR3 reads CASSPSHGRGYEQYF. DNA for the CDR3: TGTGCCAGCAGCCCCTCTCACGGCCGAGGCTACGAGCAGTACTTC.

V gene TRBV25-1 combines with J gene TRBJ2-7; 7 nucleotides match TRBD2. The junction had 10 bases not matched to a gene; V was cut back by 11 bases and J by 6 bases. Germline V CDR1 and CDR2: MGHDK, SYGVNS. This CDR3 has 12 residues. The CDR3 nucleotides read TGTGCCTGCATCGGGAGGTATGGCGAGCAGTACTTC. This gives the protein CACIGRYGEQYF.

The V and J genes are TRBV2 and TRBJ2-5, with 9 bases that match TRBD1. The CDR3 contains 15 residues. V shed 6 bases, J shed 2 bases, and the junction held 7 bases outside the gene matches. The germline CDR1 and CDR2 sequences are SNHLY and FYNNEI. Here the CDR3 DNA reads TGTGCCAGCAGGGTAACCGGGACAGGGCAAGAGACCCAGTACTTC. Protein product: CASRVTGTGQETQYF.

This clonotype was seen at least ten times. The rearrangement links TRBV10-3 to TRBJ2-3; D assignment may be TRBD1 or TRBD2 (5 bases each). V lost 4 bases and J lost 9, with 5 bases in between. CDR3 length equals 10 residues. Germline V gene sequence: CDR1 ENHRY, CDR2 SYGVKD. This CDR3 reads CAISGGTQYF. The CDR3 bases are TGTGCCATCAGTGGGGGGACGCAGTATTTT.

This clonotype was counted many times. The CDR3 DNA follows: TGCAGTGCCCCAGCGGGGGGCACAGATACGCAGTATTTT. Amino acids: CSAPAGGTDTQYF. This rearrangement joins TRBV20-1 to TRBJ2-3; 8 nucleotides align to TRBD2. J lost 1 base, V lost 6 bases, and 3 bases had no gene match. The CDR3 consists of 13 residues. CDR1 DFQATT and CDR2 SNEGSKA come from the germline V gene (reference sequence).

This clonotype was detected many times. This chain links TRBV2 with TRBJ1-1; D is ambiguous. The ends were cut back, 5 bases at V and 0 bases at J, with 7 bases in the middle. This CDR3 contains 13 residues. Germline loops: CDR1 SNHLY, CDR2 FYNNEI. The CDR3 is CASSSVMNTEAFF. CDR3 sequence (DNA): TGTGCCAGCAGTTCTGTGATGAACACTGAAGCTTTCTTT.